This entry lists 3 T cell receptor beta chains sequenced from one sample in a study of cytomegalovirus exposure and HLA in healthy donors. Sequencing used immunoSEQ multiplex PCR; TCRdb keeps in-frame clones, though not all of them. Among a few hundred thousand clones, about nine tenths were seen once, and the ten largest hold roughly 0.75%. Sequencing was carried out using PBMCs. The receptors stem from a young woman in good health and CMV-seronegative.

This clone appeared a few times. The chain has TRBV27 and TRBJ2-7, with D maybe TRBD2 (6 bases). Trimming stripped 4 bases from V and 4 bases from J, with 11 bases between. The CDR3 has 13 amino acids. CDR1 is MNHEY, CDR2 SMNVEV, per germline (reference sequence). The CDR3 reads CASSSRGGYEQYF. CDR3 bases: TGTGCCAGCAGTTCAAGGGGAGGTTACGAGCAGTACTTC.

The chain couples TRBV6-5 to TRBJ2-3; maybe TRBD2 (7 bases). CDR3 length: 14 residues. Trimming pared 6 bases from V and 4 bases from J, leaving 14 bases between. CDR1 and CDR2 from the germline V gene are MNHEY and SVGAGI. CDR3 amino acids: CASSTRGAADTQYF. The DNA of the CDR3 is TGTGCCAGCAGCACCCGGGGGGCCGCAGATACGCAGTATTTT.

The chain recombines TRBV5-6 with TRBJ2-1; 7 bases fit TRBD2. There are 11 residues in the CDR3. The V and J ends lost 4 bases and 10 bases, in that order; junction bases with no gene match: 2. Germline V lookup: CDR1 SGHDT, CDR2 YYEEEE. The CDR3 coding sequence is TGTGCCAGCAGCAGCGGGGCAGAGCAGTTCTTC. It codes for CASSSGAEQFF.